Detailed here is one T cell receptor beta chain. The sample is drawn from a study of blood T cells in healthy people across ages. Each donor was a healthy Caucasian individual from Russia, aged roughly 6 to 100. With 0 bases clipped from V and 5 bases from J, the junction kept 1 base outside the gene matches. CDR1 and CDR2 from the germline V gene are MNHEY and SVGEGT. The CDR3 loop spans 16 amino acids. It was with a sample-barcoded 5' primer and a J-beta primer mix that a second PCR of roughly 7 to 12 cycles was run. Carrying 12 random nucleotides, a template-switch adaptor labeled each individual cDNA molecule. TCRdb called the 5' RACE reads again in MiXCR, with one record for every CDR3 protein. The sample records about 680,000 distinct CDR3 sequences, 45% to 50% being singletons.

The source is a woman aged 55-75 years in good health. The specimen was blood. This chain joins TRBV6-2 or TRBV6-3 and TRBJ2-1, with TRBD2 identical over 13 bases. CDR3 amino acids: CASSYSGLAGDNEQFF. CDR3 coding DNA: TGTGCCAGCAGTTACTCCGGACTAGCGGGAGACAATGAGCAGTTCTTC.